Reported below is one T cell receptor beta chain. Repertoires were generated with immunoSEQ multiplex PCR, while TCRdb's copy carries only in-frame clones and drops some. The sample lists about 130,000 clones, about nine tenths occurring once. The data belong to a study of control samples from healthy donors and cancer patients. This CDR3 region has 17 residues. After removal of 4 bases from V and 0 bases from J, the junction contained 10 bases not matched to a gene. From germline, CDR1 is ENHRY and CDR2 SYGVKD. The TCR sequence derives from a woman aged 45 to 65 in good health. The sequenced sample was blood. The rearrangement links TRBV10-3 to TRBJ1-2; 8 nucleotides align to TRBD1. This CDR3 is CAISGAHGQGPNYGYTF. CDR3 nucleotides: TGTGCCATCAGTGGGGCACATGGACAGGGACCTAACTATGGCTACACCTTC.